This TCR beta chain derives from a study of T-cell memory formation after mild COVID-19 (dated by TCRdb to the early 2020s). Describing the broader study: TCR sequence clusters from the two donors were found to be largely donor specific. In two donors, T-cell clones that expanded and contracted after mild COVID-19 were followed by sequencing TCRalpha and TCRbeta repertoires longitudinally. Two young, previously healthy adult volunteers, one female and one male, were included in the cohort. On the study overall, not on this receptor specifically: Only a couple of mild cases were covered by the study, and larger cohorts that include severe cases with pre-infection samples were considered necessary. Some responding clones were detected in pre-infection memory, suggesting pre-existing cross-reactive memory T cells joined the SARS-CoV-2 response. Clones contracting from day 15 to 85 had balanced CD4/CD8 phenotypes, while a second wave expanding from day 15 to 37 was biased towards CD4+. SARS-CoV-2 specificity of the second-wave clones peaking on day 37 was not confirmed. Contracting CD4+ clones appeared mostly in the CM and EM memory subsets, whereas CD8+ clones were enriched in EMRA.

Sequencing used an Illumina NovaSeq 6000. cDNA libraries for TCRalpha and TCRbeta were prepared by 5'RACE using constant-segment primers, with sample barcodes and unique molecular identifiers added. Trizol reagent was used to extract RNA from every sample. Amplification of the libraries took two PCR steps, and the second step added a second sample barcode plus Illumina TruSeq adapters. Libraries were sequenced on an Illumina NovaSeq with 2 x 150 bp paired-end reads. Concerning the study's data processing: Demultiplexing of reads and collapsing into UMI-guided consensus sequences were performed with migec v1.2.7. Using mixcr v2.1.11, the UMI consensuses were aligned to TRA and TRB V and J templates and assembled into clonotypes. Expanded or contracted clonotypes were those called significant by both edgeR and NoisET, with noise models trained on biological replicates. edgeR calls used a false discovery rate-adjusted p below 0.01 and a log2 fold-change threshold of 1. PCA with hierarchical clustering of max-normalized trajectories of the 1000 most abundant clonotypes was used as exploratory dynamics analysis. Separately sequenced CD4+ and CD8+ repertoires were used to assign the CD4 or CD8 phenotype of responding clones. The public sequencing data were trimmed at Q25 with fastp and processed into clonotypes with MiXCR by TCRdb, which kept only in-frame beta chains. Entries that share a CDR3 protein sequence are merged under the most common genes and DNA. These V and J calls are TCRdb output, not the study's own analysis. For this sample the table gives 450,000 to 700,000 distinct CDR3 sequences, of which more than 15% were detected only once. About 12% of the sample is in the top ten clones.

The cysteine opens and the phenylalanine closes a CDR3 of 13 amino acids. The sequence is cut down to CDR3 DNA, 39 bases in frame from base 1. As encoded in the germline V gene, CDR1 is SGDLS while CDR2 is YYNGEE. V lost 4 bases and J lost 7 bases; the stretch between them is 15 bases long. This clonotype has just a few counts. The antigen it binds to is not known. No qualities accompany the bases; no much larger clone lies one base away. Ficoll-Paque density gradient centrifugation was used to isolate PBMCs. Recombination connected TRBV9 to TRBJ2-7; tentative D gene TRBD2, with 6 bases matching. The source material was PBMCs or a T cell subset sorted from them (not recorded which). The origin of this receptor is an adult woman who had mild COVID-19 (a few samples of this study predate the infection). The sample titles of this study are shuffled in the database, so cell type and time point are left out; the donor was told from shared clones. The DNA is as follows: TGTGCCAGCAGCCCTCGGGTCGGGGGAGAGCAGTACTTC. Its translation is CASSPRVGGEQYF.